Below, 29 T cell receptor beta chains from the same sample are listed, as sequenced in a study of OX40 agonist ivuxolimab in advanced cancers. Clones were read by immunoSEQ multiplex PCR, and TCRdb kept only the in-frame ones, dropping some. The data contain 55,000 to 75,000 clones, 91% of them singletons. The sample in question was CD4+ or CD8+ T cells sorted from blood, obtained in a trial of the OX40 agonist ivuxolimab. Receptors were obtained from an adult with an advanced solid tumor such as melanoma, head and neck, liver or kidney cancer.

The CDR3 DNA follows: TGTGCCAGCAGCTTAGGGGGGCCGGGCTACGAGCAGTACTTC. This sequence encodes CASSLGGPGYEQYF. The gene calls are TRBV7-3 and TRBJ2-7; D possibly matches TRBD1 or TRBD2 (6 bases each). CDR1 and CDR2 (germline): SGHTA, FQGTGA. The CDR3 totals 14 residues. V was pared by 2 bases and J by 3 bases, with 11 bases between.

Of note for this clone: At one of its ends the junction is not consistent with the germline gene, which may arise from a read error. This chain connects TRBV13 to TRBJ1-6; TRBD1 matches at 8 bases. The CDR3 has 14 residues. The V gene's germline CDR1 is PRHDT and CDR2 FYEKMQ (reference sequence). This CDR3 is CASSLRTGRSSLHF. The CDR3 nucleotides read TGTGCCAGCAGCTTGAGGACAGGGCGTTCATCCCTCCACTTT. Variable domain in full (rest from reference TRBV13 and TRBJ1-6): AAGVIQSPRHLIKEKRETATLKCYPIPRHDTVYWYQQGPGQDPQFLISFYEKMQSDKGSIPDRFSAQQFSDYHSELNMSSLELGDSALYFCASSLRTGRSSLHFGNGTRLTVT.

V is TRBV9 and J is TRBJ1-1; unclear D gene. Germline CDR1 reads SGDLS; CDR2 reads YYNGEE. The length of the CDR3 is 13 residues. Trimming took off 2 bases at V and 1 base at J, with 6 bases between the two ends. The CDR3 sequence is CASSVAPNTEAFF. The CDR3 DNA follows: TGTGCCAGCAGCGTGGCCCCGAACACTGAAGCTTTCTTT.

This chain joins TRBV10-2 and TRBJ2-7; possibly TRBD1 for D (6 bases). CDR1 and CDR2 (germline): WSHSY, SAAADI. The V gene lost 4 bases and the J gene lost 0 bases, with 7 bases spanning the gap. There are 13 residues in the CDR3. Here the CDR3 DNA reads TGCGCCAGCAGTGGACAGGACTCCTACGAGCAGTACTTC. Translated, it gives CASSGQDSYEQYF.

Details on this clone: Other DNA sequences in this specimen translate into the identical CDR3. The V gene is TRBV27, the J gene TRBJ2-7; no clear D. This CDR3 region has 13 residues. CDR1 is MNHEY and CDR2 is SMNVEV in the germline V gene (reference sequence). The V and J ends lost 2 bases and 0 bases respectively, with 5 bases between them. The CDR3 DNA reads TGTGCCAGCAGTTTAGGGGACTCCTACGAGCAGTACTTC. Translating gives CASSLGDSYEQYF.

This chain uses TRBV7-9 with TRBJ2-2; TRBD1 aligns across 8 bases. The ends lost 1 base at V and 6 bases at J; junction bases unmatched: 16. The CDR3 covers 19 residues. Germline V gene lookup returns CDR1 SEHNR and CDR2 FQNEAQ (reference sequence). CDR3 nucleotides: TGTGCCAGCAGCTTAGACATTAAGTACGCGGACAGGGACGCCGGGGAGCTGTTTTTT. Translating it yields CASSLDIKYADRDAGELFF.

The chain couples TRBV7-9 to TRBJ2-1, with D uncertain. Germline V lookup: CDR1 SEHNR, CDR2 FQNEAQ (reference sequence). The CDR3 consists of 14 residues. Trimming removed 4 bases at V and 4 bases at J, with 11 bases between. CDR3: CASSSLLLYNEQFF. The CDR3 DNA is TGTGCCAGCAGCTCGCTCCTTTTATACAATGAGCAGTTCTTC.

This clone was observed once. In DNA, the CDR3 is TGCGCCAGCAGTAGCCCGGACAGGGCGACCTACGAGCAGTACTTC. Translated: CASSSPDRATYEQYF. V usage is TRBV5-1 and J usage is TRBJ2-7, with TRBD1 matching over 8 bases. J was trimmed by 2 bases and V by 5 bases; bases with no gene match: 9. CDR1 SGHRS and CDR2 YFSETQ come from the germline V gene. The length of the CDR3 is 15 residues.

This clone has just one count. The rearrangement links TRBV2 to TRBJ2-5; D call uncertain. The germline gives CDR1 SNHLY, CDR2 FYNNEI. CDR3 length equals 13 residues. V lost 3 bases and J 5 bases, leaving 10 bases between the germline ends. The CDR3 sequence: CASSDRPKETQYF. DNA of the CDR3: TGTGCCAGCAGTGACCGGCCTAAGGAGACCCAGTACTTC.

This clone appeared once. The V gene is TRBV2, the J gene TRBJ2-7; 10 bases line up with TRBD2. CDR3 length: 19 residues. J was trimmed by 1 base and V by 0 bases; bases with no gene match: 12. Germline CDR1 SNHLY, CDR2 FYNNEI. CDR3 nucleotide sequence: TGTGCCAGCAGTGAAGCGAGGACCGCTAGCGGGAGTAGGTCCTACGAGCAGTACTTC. This sequence encodes CASSEARTASGSRSYEQYF. Full variable domain (missing parts from reference TRBV2 and TRBJ2-7): EPEVTQTPSHQVTQMGQEVILRCVPISNHLYFYWYRQILGQKVEFLVSFYNNEISEKSEIFDDQFSVERPDGSNFTLKIRSTKLEDSAMYFCASSEARTASGSRSYEQYFGPGTRLTVT.

The chain joins TRBV19 to TRBJ2-2, with 9 bases fitting TRBD1. V shed 3 bases, J shed 4 bases, and the junction held 3 bases outside the gene matches. CDR1 is LNHDA and CDR2 is SQIVND in the germline V gene (reference sequence). CDR3 length equals 15 residues. DNA of the CDR3: TGTGCCAGTAGTATGGGACAGGGCCTCACCGGGGAGCTGTTTTTT. It translates to CASSMGQGLTGELFF.

V and J are TRBV4-1 and TRBJ2-7, with D possibly TRBD1 on 5 matching bases. Germline CDR1 and CDR2: MGHRA and YSYEKL. The CDR3 is 14 amino acids. V was trimmed by 1 base and J by 1 base, leaving 8 bases between them. CDR3 coding DNA: TGCGCCAGCAGCCAAGTTCAGGGTTCCTACGAGCAGTACTTC. Encoded protein: CASSQVQGSYEQYF.

The rearrangement uses TRBV28 and TRBJ2-1, with D uncertain. Trimming pared 3 bases from V and 10 bases from J, leaving 4 bases between. Germline CDR1 is MDHEN and CDR2 is SYDVKM. The CDR3 is 10 residues long. CDR3 protein: CASSLQEQFF. CDR3 DNA: TGTGCCAGCAGTTTGCAGGAGCAGTTCTTC.

On this clone: The same CDR3 arises from other DNA sequences in this sample as well. The gene calls are TRBV27 and TRBJ2-7; either TRBD1 or TRBD2 may fit D (5 bases each). The length of the CDR3 is 13 residues. Per germline, CDR1 MNHEY and CDR2 SMNVEV (reference sequence). Trimming pared 3 bases from V and 0 bases from J, leaving 6 bases between. CDR3 coding DNA: TGTGCCAGCAGTTTGGGGGACTCCTACGAGCAGTACTTC. It specifies CASSLGDSYEQYF.

The table lists this clone with a few counts. This chain joins TRBV4-3 and TRBJ1-2; perhaps TRBD1 as D (5 bases). Germline CDR1 is LGHNA and CDR2 is YSLEER. Trimming took 2 bases from V and 7 from J, leaving 11 bases between them. The CDR3 length is 13 residues. The CDR3 here is CASSQNGGSGYTF. In DNA, the CDR3 is TGCGCCAGCAGCCAAAACGGGGGTAGTGGCTACACCTTC.

The chain has TRBV4-3 and TRBJ2-1, with 10 nucleotides matching TRBD2. The CDR3 is 20 residues long. The trim removed 4 bases at V and 0 bases at J, leaving 15 bases unmatched. The germline V gene encodes CDR1 LGHNA and CDR2 YSLEER. The DNA of the CDR3 is TGCGCCAGCAGCCCCTCATCCCTAGCGGGAGACCTGAGCTCCTACAATGAGCAGTTCTTC. This codes for CASSPSSLAGDLSSYNEQFF.

J is TRBJ2-1 and V is TRBV6-1; 12 positions match TRBD1. Germline lookup yields CDR1 MNHNS and CDR2 SASEGT. J was trimmed by 7 bases and V by 3 bases; bases with no gene match: 4. The CDR3 is 15 amino acids. The CDR3 nucleotides read TGTGCCAGCAGTGACGGGACAGGGGGCATAAATGAGCAGTTCTTC. It yields the protein CASSDGTGGINEQFF.

The chain joins TRBV30 to TRBJ2-5; D might be TRBD1 (6 bases). The V and J ends lost 0 bases and 1 base respectively, with 9 bases between them. Germline lookup yields CDR1 GTSNPN and CDR2 SVGIG (reference sequence). The CDR3 sequence is 14 residues long. The CDR3 loop reads CAWSVLGAQETQYF. The CDR3 DNA sequence: TGTGCCTGGAGTGTACTGGGGGCCCAAGAGACCCAGTACTTC. The whole variable domain, filled in from reference TRBV30 and TRBJ2-5, reads SQTIHQWPATLVQPVGSPLSLECTVEGTSNPNLYWYRQAAGRGLQLLFYSVGIGQISSEVPQNLSASRPQDRQFILSSKKLLLSDSGFYLCAWSVLGAQETQYFGPGTRLLVL.

V and J are TRBV19 and TRBJ2-2, with D hard to call. The CDR3 covers 15 residues. Looked up from germline, CDR1 is LNHDA and CDR2 is SQIVND (reference sequence). The V gene lost 5 bases and the J gene lost 2 bases, with 12 bases spanning the gap. CDR3 protein: CASSWFSVNTGELFF. CDR3 bases: TGTGCCAGTAGTTGGTTTTCGGTTAACACCGGGGAGCTGTTTTTT.

The J gene is TRBJ2-7, the V gene TRBV15; TRBD1 matches at 8 bases. Germline assignment: CDR1 LNHNV and CDR2 YYDKDF (reference sequence). The CDR3 extends over 13 amino acids. V shed 3 bases, J shed 3 bases, and the junction held 1 base outside the gene matches. This chain's CDR3 is CATSRGQVYEQYF. The CDR3 region has the DNA TGTGCCACCAGCAGGGGACAGGTCTACGAGCAGTACTTC.

This chain uses TRBV6-5 with TRBJ1-5, with D tentatively TRBD1 (6 bases). The CDR3 is made up of 13 amino acids. Germline CDR1 and CDR2: MNHEY and SVGAGI. V lost 2 bases, J lost 6 bases, and 8 bases lay in between. CDR3 DNA sequence: TGTGCCAGCAGTTACGGGGGGCTTCAGCCCCAGCATTTT. It translates to CASSYGGLQPQHF.

The chain uses TRBV5-4 and TRBJ2-3, with 10 nucleotides matching TRBD1. In germline, CDR1 is SGHNT, CDR2 YYREEE (reference sequence). With V trimmed by 4 bases and J by 5 bases, 10 bases remained unmatched. This CDR3 has 16 amino acids. The CDR3 protein is CASSTDRGGTQDTQYF. As DNA, the CDR3 is TGTGCCAGCAGCACGGACAGGGGGGGAACACAAGATACGCAGTATTTT.

The V call is TRBV5-1, the J call TRBJ2-1; the D gene is possibly TRBD2 (6 bases). Germline V CDR1 and CDR2: SGHRS, YFSETQ. V lost 0 bases and J 9 bases, leaving 19 bases between the germline ends. This CDR3 region has 16 residues. This chain's CDR3 is CASSLAGVRSGSEQFF. CDR3 sequence (DNA): TGCGCCAGCAGCTTGGCGGGGGTACGGTCTGGATCTGAGCAGTTCTTC.

The V gene is TRBV28, the J gene TRBJ2-1, with no clear D. The CDR3 sequence is 17 residues long. Germline CDR1 reads MDHEN; CDR2 reads SYDVKM. V lost 6 bases and J 0 bases, leaving 18 bases between the germline ends. The CDR3 reads CASSLTPVRSSYNEQFF. The CDR3 DNA sequence: TGTGCCAGCAGCCTTACTCCGGTGCGGAGCTCCTACAATGAGCAGTTCTTC.

The chain recombines TRBV28 with TRBJ2-7; 8 nucleotides agree with TRBD2. Losses at the gene ends were 5 bases for V and 7 bases for J; bases not matched to a gene: 16. Per germline, CDR1 MDHEN and CDR2 SYDVKM. The CDR3 runs to 16 residues. The CDR3 protein is CASSPRRLAGVAEQYF. CDR3 bases: TGTGCCAGCAGTCCTCGACGGCTAGCGGGTGTCGCTGAGCAGTACTTC.

The chain uses TRBV7-9 and TRBJ2-3; possible D gene TRBD1, 6 bases. CDR3 length equals 11 residues. Trimming left V 1 base short and J 13 bases short, with 9 bases between. Germline lookup yields CDR1 SEHNR and CDR2 FQNEAQ (reference sequence). CDR3 coding DNA: TGTGCCAGCAGCTTAGGGCCAGGGGAGTATTTT. Translating gives CASSLGPGEYF.

The chain links TRBV7-9 to TRBJ1-2, with 7 bases matching TRBD1. The CDR3 is 15 amino acids. The ends lost 5 bases at V and 4 bases at J; junction bases unmatched: 10. Looked up from germline, CDR1 is SEHNR and CDR2 is FQNEAQ (reference sequence). The CDR3 here is CASSVPDRPSYGYTF. The DNA of the CDR3 is TGTGCCAGCAGCGTCCCGGACAGGCCTAGCTATGGCTACACCTTC.

V and J are TRBV27 and TRBJ2-5; 9 bases align to TRBD2. The CDR3 runs 15 residues. CDR1 and CDR2 from the germline V gene are MNHEY and SMNVEV (reference sequence). Trimming cost V 4 bases and J 5 bases; bases outside gene matches: 8. CDR3 in DNA: TGTGCCAGCAGTTCCTTAGCGGGAGTTGGGGAGACCCAGTACTTC. Its protein product is CASSSLAGVGETQYF.

This chain joins TRBV19 and TRBJ1-1; no clear D gene. Germline V CDR1 and CDR2: LNHDA, SQIVND (reference sequence). This CDR3 contains 13 residues. Trimming removed 1 base from V and 5 bases from J, with 8 bases in between. DNA for the CDR3: TGTGCCAGTAGTATAGGATCTCTGACTGAAGCTTTCTTT. It yields the protein CASSIGSLTEAFF.